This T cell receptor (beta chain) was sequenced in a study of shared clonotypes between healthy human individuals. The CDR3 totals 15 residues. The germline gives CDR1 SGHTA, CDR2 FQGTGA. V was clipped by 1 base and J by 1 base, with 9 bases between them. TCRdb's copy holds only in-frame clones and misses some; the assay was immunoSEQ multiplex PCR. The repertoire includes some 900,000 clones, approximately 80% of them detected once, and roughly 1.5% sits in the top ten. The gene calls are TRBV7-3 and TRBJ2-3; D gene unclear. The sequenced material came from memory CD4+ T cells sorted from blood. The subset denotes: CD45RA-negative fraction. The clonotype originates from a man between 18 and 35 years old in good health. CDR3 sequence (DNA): TGTGCCAGCAGCTTAAATAGTCGAGGCACAGATACGCAGTATTTT. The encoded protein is CASSLNSRGTDTQYF. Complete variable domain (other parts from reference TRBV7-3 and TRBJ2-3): GAGVSQTPSNKVTEKGKYVELRCDPISGHTALYWYRQSLGQGPEFLIYFQGTGAADDSGLPNDRFFAVRPEGSVSTLKIQRTERGDSAVYLCASSLNSRGTDTQYFGPGTRLTVL.